The 19 T cell receptor beta chains in this list originate from one sample, sequenced in a study of T-cell memory formation after mild COVID-19. One entry per CDR3 protein results from TCRdb running MiXCR on the 5' RACE reads. This repertoire shows roughly 320,000 distinct CDR3 sequences, around 30% found once; its top ten account for approximately 13%. The sample was PBMCs or a T cell subset sorted from them (not recorded which). These receptors all stem from an adult woman who had mild COVID-19 (a few samples of this study predate the infection). Cell type and time point are not known.

The chain is built from TRBV11-2 and TRBJ1-1, with D unclear. This CDR3 is 13 amino acids long. The V end lost 6 bases, the J end lost 2 bases, and 10 bases lay between the germline ends. Germline V gives CDR1 SGHAT, CDR2 FQNNGV. CDR3 loop: CASSRDINTEAFF. CDR3 in DNA: TGTGCCAGCAGTCGCGACATTAACACTGAAGCTTTCTTT.

This clonotype was picked up a small number of times. V and J are TRBV7-9 and TRBJ1-2, with 9 positions matching TRBD1. The CDR3 has 16 amino acids. V trimming: 7 bases; J trimming: 4 bases; junction bases outside the gene matches: 13. Germline values: CDR1 SEHNR, CDR2 FQNEAQ (reference sequence). As DNA, the CDR3 is TGTGCCAGCATCACCGGGACAGGGTTCCTACCCTATGGCTACACCTTC. Translation gives CASITGTGFLPYGYTF.

The chain combines TRBV4-2 with TRBJ2-1; 8 bases fit TRBD2. Per the germline V gene, CDR1 is LGHNA and CDR2 is YNFKEQ. The CDR3 sequence is 18 residues long. Trimming removed 0 bases from V and 4 bases from J; junction bases left unmatched: 11. CDR3 protein: CASSQERREGLGYNEQFF. The CDR3 nucleotides read TGTGCCAGCAGCCAAGAGCGCCGGGAGGGCCTAGGGTACAATGAGCAGTTCTTC.

The chain has TRBV5-1 and TRBJ2-1; the match to TRBD2 covers 8 bases. CDR1 and CDR2 from the germline V gene are SGHRS and YFSETQ. This CDR3 contains 17 residues. V lost 3 bases and J lost 2; bases outside the gene matches: 10. Here the CDR3 DNA reads TGCGCCAGCAGCTGGCCCCCCGCGGGGGGTACCTACAATGAGCAGTTCTTC. Encoded protein: CASSWPPAGGTYNEQFF.

This clonotype turned up a few times. The chain is built from TRBV11-2 and TRBJ2-6; D is ambiguous. CDR3 length: 17 amino acids. The V gene's germline CDR1 is SGHAT and CDR2 FQNNGV. Trimming shortened V by 4 bases and J by 0 bases, and 13 bases separated the two germline ends. The CDR3 is CASSSLASRSGANVLTF. The CDR3 DNA is TGTGCCAGCAGCTCCCTTGCCAGCCGCTCTGGGGCCAACGTCCTGACTTTC.

This chain joins TRBV10-3 and TRBJ2-4; 8 positions match TRBD1. Trimming cost V 10 bases and J 6 bases; bases outside gene matches: 2. CDR1 is ENHRY, CDR2 SYGVKD, per germline. CDR3 length: 11 residues. The CDR3 DNA reads as TGTGCCACGGACAGGGCAAACATTCAGTACTTC. Protein: CATDRANIQYF.

The chain carries TRBV15 and TRBJ1-5; D gene unclear. Germline-derived CDR1 and CDR2 are LNHNV and YYDKDF (reference sequence). Trimming took off 0 bases at V and 6 bases at J, with 15 bases between the two ends. There are 16 residues in the CDR3. This CDR3 is CATSRDALSNPQPQHF. The CDR3 region has the DNA TGTGCCACCAGCAGAGATGCCCTCAGCAACCCTCAGCCCCAGCATTTT.

This clonotype was observed a few times. This chain uses TRBV4-2 with TRBJ1-1, with no clear D. The CDR3 runs 15 residues. Germline CDR1 LGHNA, CDR2 YNFKEQ. V was shortened by 1 base and J by 1 base, with 10 bases between the two germline ends. The CDR3 coding sequence is TGTGCCAGCAGCCAAGGGGGAACCGGGAACACTGAAGCTTTCTTT. Translating it yields CASSQGGTGNTEAFF.

The rearrangement uses TRBV29-1 and TRBJ2-3; D might be TRBD1 (6 bases). Trimming removed 8 bases at V and 3 bases at J, with 15 bases between. The CDR3 has 13 residues. Germline assignment: CDR1 SQVTM and CDR2 ANQGSEA. CDR3 nucleotides: TGCAGCCTCGAAGGGGGAGCGACAGATACGCAGTATTTT. It yields the protein CSLEGGATDTQYF.

This clonotype was detected only a few times. V is TRBV10-3 and J is TRBJ2-5; D possibly corresponds to TRBD1 (6 bases). CDR3 length: 19 residues. Germline values: CDR1 ENHRY, CDR2 SYGVKD. Trimming left V 1 base short and J 1 base short, with 22 bases between. CDR3 region: CAISEYGRGAEVGQETQYF. The DNA for the CDR3 is TGTGCCATCAGTGAGTACGGCAGGGGAGCCGAGGTTGGCCAAGAGACCCAGTACTTC.

This clonotype was counted between two and nine times. The chain is built from TRBV10-3 and TRBJ2-3, with 12 bases aligning to TRBD2. CDR3 length equals 16 residues. CDR1 ENHRY and CDR2 SYGVKD come from the germline V gene. V dropped 3 bases and J dropped 2; count of bases not matched to a gene: 3. The CDR3 sequence is CAISDLAGGTTDTQYF. The CDR3 DNA is TGTGCCATCAGTGATCTAGCGGGGGGGACCACAGATACGCAGTATTTT.

The rearrangement joins TRBV5-6 to TRBJ1-1, with D unclear. Germline CDR1 SGHDT, CDR2 YYEEEE. V dropped 6 bases and J dropped 1 base, with 10 bases sitting between them. The CDR3 totals 13 residues. This CDR3 is CASNGRTNTEAFF. For the CDR3, the DNA is TGTGCCAGCAACGGACGGACGAACACTGAAGCTTTCTTT.

There are many counts of this clonotype. The V gene is TRBV7-9, the J gene TRBJ2-1; no clear D. Trimming took 5 bases from V and 9 from J, leaving 8 bases between them. Germline CDR1 reads SEHNR; CDR2 reads FQNEAQ (reference sequence). The CDR3 contains 11 residues. CDR3 sequence: CASSVSGEQFF. The CDR3 DNA reads TGTGCCAGCAGCGTCTCCGGTGAGCAGTTCTTC. Supplemented by reference TRBV7-9 and TRBJ2-1, the full variable domain reads DTGVSQNPRHKITKRGQNVTFRCDPISEHNRLYWYRQTLGQGPEFLTYFQNEAQLEKSRLLSDRFSAERPKGSFSTLEIQRTEQGDSAMYLCASSVSGEQFFGPGTRLTVL.

This clonotype was seen a few times. This chain uses TRBV24-1 with TRBJ2-5; possibly TRBD1 or TRBD2 for D (6 bases each). The CDR3 consists of 17 residues. Germline V CDR1 and CDR2: KGHDR, SFDVKD. The germline V and J ends were trimmed by 3 bases and 5 bases, with 21 bases remaining between them. The CDR3 DNA reads TGTGCCACCAGTGATGTTACCGAGGGGGGTCTTGGGGAGACCCAGTACTTC. Its protein is CATSDVTEGGLGETQYF.

The V and J genes are TRBV25-1 and TRBJ2-1, with a weak D call TRBD1 (6 bases). The V end was cut by 3 bases, the J end by 1 base, with 19 bases between. Germline lookup yields CDR1 MGHDK and CDR2 SYGVNS. This CDR3 is built from 18 residues. In DNA, the CDR3 is TGTGCCAGCAGTGAGGACAGACCCCCCCGGTGGTCCTACAATGAGCAGTTCTTC. It encodes CASSEDRPPRWSYNEQFF.

This clonotype was picked up a small number of times. This sequence joins TRBV20-1 and TRBJ2-7; D could derive from TRBD1 or TRBD2 (6 bases each). The V end was cut by 6 bases, the J end by 3 bases, with 15 bases between. The CDR3 has 13 amino acids. Germline CDR1 DFQATT, CDR2 SNEGSKA (reference sequence). The CDR3 nucleotides are TGCAGTGCCCAAGGCGAGGGGGGCTACGAGCAGTACTTC. This codes for CSAQGEGGYEQYF.

The rearrangement joins TRBV6-2 or TRBV6-3 to TRBJ2-1; 10 bases match TRBD2. V shed 7 bases and J 7 bases; nucleotides not matched to a gene: 10. The V gene's germline CDR1 is MNHEY and CDR2 SVGEGT. The CDR3 is 15 residues long. CDR3 DNA: TGTGCCAGCACCCTCCGTAGCGGGAGGTGGAATGAGCAGTTCTTC. Residues: CASTLRSGRWNEQFF.

This clonotype has more than one count but fewer than ten. The chain employs TRBV5-1 and TRBJ1-5; D is unresolved. Per germline, CDR1 SGHRS and CDR2 YFSETQ. Between the trimmed V and J ends, which lost 4 bases and 3 bases, there was a span of 11 bases. CDR3 size: 14 residues. As DNA, the CDR3 is TGCGCCAGCAGCCCGGACGGCCCCAATCAGCCCCAGCATTTT. The encoded protein is CASSPDGPNQPQHF. The full variable domain, completed using reference TRBV5-1 and TRBJ1-5, is KAGVTQTPRYLIKTRGQQVTLSCSPISGHRSVSWYQQTPGQGLQFLFEYFSETQRNKGNFPGRFSGRQFSNSRSEMNVSTLELGDSALYLCASSPDGPNQPQHFGDGTRLSIL.

The chain is built from TRBV5-1 and TRBJ2-2; 8 bases are shared with TRBD1. Germline lookup yields CDR1 SGHRS and CDR2 YFSETQ. V shed 2 bases and J 8 bases; nucleotides not matched to a gene: 8. The CDR3 is 15 amino acids. The CDR3 bases are TGCGCCAGCAGCTTAAATGGACAGGGACAAGGGGAGCTGTTTTTT. It encodes CASSLNGQGQGELFF.